This entry describes one T cell receptor beta chain. Its antigen is currently unknown. Reverse transcribing all isolated RNA meant expressed TCRB transcripts were sequenced. Only in-frame clones appear in the TCRdb table, and some are missing; sequencing was by immunoSEQ multiplex PCR. The data show a few hundred thousand clones, 20% seen once. The data belong to a study of beta chain features in type 1 diabetes. General study findings and limits: Insertions at VDJ junctions were less frequent in type 1 diabetes patients. These patients also deleted more nucleotides at the same junctions. In every one of the four CD4+ subsets, TCRB CDR3s were moderately but significantly shorter in Type 1 diabetes patients.

Sequencing was done on a sample of naive CD4+ T cells from blood. The TCR comes from a young woman in good health.

The DNA for the CDR3 is TGTGCCAGCTCGTCCGACTTGGGGCTAGCGGGCTACGAGCAGTACTTC. Protein product: CASSSDLGLAGYEQYF. The chain employs TRBV18 and TRBJ2-7; TRBD2 aligns across 8 bases. Germline V gene data show CDR1 as KGHSH and CDR2 as LQKENI. Trimming removed 6 bases from V and 3 bases from J; junction bases left unmatched: 13. The CDR3 has 16 residues.